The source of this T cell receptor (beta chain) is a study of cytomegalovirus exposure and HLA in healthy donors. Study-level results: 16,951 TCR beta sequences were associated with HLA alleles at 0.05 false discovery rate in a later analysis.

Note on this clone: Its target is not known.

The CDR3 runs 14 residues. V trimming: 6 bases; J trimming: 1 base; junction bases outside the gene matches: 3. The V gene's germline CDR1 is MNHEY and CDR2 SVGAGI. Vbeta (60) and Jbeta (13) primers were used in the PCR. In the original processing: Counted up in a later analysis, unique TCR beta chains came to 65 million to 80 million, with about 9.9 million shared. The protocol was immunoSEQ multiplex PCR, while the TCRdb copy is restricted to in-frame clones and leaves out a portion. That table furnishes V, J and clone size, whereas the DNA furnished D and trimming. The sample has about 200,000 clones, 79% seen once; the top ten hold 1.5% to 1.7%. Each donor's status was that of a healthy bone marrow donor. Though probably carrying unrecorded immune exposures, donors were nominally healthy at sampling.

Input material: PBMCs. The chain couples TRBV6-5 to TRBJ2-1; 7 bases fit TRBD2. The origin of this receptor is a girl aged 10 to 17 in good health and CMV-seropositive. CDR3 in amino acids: CASSSGGSYNEQFF. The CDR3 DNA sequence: TGTGCCAGCAGCTCGGGGGGATCCTACAATGAGCAGTTCTTC.